The T cell receptor beta chain described here comes from a study of blood T cell repertoires in COVID-19. Study information: Whether acute or convalescent, the COVID-19 samples came from the United States, Italy and Spain. PBMCs, B-cell-depleted T cells, or T cells were the source of the cDNA or gDNA that made up the material.

Original analysis: Amplification with reference gene primers provided the estimates of nucleated cell counts. The table came from immunoSEQ multiplex PCR; TCRdb's copy has only in-frame clones and leaves some out. That table gives V, J and clone size, and the DNA gave D and trimming. The repertoire consists of 150,000 to 200,000 clones, with 70% to 90% occurring once and the leading ten covering roughly 3.5%. V lost 4 bases, J lost 2 bases, and 9 bases stayed unmatched. Germline loops: CDR1 SGHRS, CDR2 YFSETQ. The CDR3 is 16 residues long. The material sequenced was peripheral blood. This sequence originates from a man in his 60s with acute or convalescent COVID-19. V gene TRBV5-1 combines with J gene TRBJ2-1, with 7 bases fitting TRBD1. The CDR3 DNA is TGCGCCAGCAGCGCTAGCCCGGGACAGACCTACAATGAGCAGTTCTTC. Encoded protein: CASSASPGQTYNEQFF.